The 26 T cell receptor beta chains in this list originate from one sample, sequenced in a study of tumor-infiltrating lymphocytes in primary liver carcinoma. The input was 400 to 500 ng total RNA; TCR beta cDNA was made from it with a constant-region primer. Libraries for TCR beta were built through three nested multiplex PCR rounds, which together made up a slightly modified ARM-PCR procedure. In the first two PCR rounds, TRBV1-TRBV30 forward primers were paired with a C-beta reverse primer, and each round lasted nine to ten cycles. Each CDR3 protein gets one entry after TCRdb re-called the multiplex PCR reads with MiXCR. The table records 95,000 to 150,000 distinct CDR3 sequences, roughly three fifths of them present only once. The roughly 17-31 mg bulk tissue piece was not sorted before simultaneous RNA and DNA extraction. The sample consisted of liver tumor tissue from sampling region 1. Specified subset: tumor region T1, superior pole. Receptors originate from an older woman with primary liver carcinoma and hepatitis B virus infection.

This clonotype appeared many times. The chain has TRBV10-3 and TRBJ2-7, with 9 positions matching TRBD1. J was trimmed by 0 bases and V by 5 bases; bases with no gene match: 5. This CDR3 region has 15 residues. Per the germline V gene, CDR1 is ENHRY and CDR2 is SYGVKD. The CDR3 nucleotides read TGTGCCATCAGTAACAGGGGGCTTGGCTCCTACGAGCAGTACTTC. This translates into CAISNRGLGSYEQYF.

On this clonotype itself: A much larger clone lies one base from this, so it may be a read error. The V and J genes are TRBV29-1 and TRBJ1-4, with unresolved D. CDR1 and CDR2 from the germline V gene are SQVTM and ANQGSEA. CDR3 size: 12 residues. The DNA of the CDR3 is TGCAGCGCGAGAAAGACTAATGAAAAACTGTCTTTT. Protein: CSARKTNEKLSF.

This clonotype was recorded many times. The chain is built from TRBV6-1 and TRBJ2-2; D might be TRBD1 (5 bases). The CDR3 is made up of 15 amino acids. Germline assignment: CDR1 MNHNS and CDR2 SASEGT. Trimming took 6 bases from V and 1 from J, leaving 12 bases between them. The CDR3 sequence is CASRAGLENTGELFF. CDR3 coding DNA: TGTGCCAGCAGAGCAGGGCTGGAGAACACCGGGGAGCTGTTTTTT.

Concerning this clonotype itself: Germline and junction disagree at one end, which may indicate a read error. The CDR3 reads CSAGLLVGGLRDTRYF. DNA for the CDR3: TGCAGCGCCGGGCTCCTTGTGGGAGGACTAAGAGATACGCGGTATTTT. The rearrangement links TRBV29-1 to TRBJ2-3; possible D gene TRBD2, 6 bases. The CDR3 has 16 amino acids. CDR1 SQVTM and CDR2 ANQGSEA come from the germline V gene.

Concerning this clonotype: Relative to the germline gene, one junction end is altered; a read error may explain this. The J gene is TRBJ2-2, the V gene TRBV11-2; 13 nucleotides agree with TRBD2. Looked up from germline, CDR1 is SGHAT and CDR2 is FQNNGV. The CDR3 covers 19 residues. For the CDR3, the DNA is TGTGCCGGCAGCACCGACCTCGGGACTAGCGGGATGGGGACCGGGGACCTGTTTTTT. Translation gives CAGSTDLGTSGMGTGDLFF.

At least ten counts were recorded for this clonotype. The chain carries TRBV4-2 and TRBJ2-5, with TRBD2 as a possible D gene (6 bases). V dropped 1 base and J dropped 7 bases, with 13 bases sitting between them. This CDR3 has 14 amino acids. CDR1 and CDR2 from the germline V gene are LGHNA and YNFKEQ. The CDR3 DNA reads TGTGCCAGCAGCCAAGGGACTACTTCTTGGACCCAGTACTTC. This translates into CASSQGTTSWTQYF.

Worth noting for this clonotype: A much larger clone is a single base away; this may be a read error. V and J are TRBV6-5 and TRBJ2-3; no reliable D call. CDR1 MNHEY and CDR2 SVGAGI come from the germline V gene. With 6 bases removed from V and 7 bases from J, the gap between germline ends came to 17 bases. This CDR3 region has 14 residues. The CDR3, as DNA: TGTGCCAGCAGCCAAACCGCGACCTGTCATACGCAGTATTTT. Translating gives CASSQTATCHTQYF.

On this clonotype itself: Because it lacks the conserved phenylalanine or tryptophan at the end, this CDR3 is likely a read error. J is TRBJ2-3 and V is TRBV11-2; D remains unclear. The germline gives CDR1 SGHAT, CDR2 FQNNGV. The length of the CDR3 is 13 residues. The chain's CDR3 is CARSSDRGDTQYL. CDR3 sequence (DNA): TGTGCCAGAAGCTCAGATCGAGGAGATACGCAGTATTTA.

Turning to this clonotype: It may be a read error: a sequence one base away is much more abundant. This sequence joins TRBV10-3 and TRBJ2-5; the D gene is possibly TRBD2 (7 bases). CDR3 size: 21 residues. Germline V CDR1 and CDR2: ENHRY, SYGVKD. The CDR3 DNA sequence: TGTGCCATCAGTGAGTCGTCGGGAGGAGGGGGACGAGCGGTGGGCAGACAGACCCTGTACTTC. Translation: CAISESSGGGGRAVGRQTLYF.

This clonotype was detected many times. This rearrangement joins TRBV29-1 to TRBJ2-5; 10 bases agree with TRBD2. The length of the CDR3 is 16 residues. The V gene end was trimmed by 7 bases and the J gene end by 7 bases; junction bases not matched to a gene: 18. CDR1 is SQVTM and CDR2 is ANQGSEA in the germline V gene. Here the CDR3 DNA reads TGCAGCGCCAAGGAACGAGCGGGAGGGCCCACAGCGACCCAGTACTTC. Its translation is CSAKERAGGPTATQYF.

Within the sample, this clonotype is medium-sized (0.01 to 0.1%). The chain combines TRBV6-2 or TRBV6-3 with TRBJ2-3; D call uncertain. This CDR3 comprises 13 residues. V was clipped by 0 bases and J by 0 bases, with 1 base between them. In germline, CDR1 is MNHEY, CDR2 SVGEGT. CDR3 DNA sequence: TGTGCCAGCAGTTACTCTAGCACAGATACGCAGTATTTT. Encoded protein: CASSYSSTDTQYF.

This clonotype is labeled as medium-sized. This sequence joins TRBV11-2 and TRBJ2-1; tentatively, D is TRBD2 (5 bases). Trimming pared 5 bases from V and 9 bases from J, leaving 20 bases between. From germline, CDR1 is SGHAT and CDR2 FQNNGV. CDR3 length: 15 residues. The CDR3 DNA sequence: TGTGCCAGCAGCCTTAGGCCAGCGGAGTCGGGTGAGCAGTTCTTC. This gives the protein CASSLRPAESGEQFF.

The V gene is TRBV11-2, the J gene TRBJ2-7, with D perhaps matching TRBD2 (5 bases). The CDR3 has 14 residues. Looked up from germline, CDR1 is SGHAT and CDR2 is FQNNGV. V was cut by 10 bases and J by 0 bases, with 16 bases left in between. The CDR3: CANSAEVSSYEQYV. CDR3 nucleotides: TGTGCCAACAGTGCGGAGGTGAGCTCCTACGAGCAGTACGTC.

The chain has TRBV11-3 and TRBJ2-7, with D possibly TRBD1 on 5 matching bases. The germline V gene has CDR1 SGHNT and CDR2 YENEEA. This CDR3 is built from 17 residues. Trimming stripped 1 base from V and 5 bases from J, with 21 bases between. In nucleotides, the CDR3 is TGTGCCAGCAGCTTAGGTCAGGGAATGGGAAAAATTGACGAGCAGTACTTC. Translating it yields CASSLGQGMGKIDEQYF.

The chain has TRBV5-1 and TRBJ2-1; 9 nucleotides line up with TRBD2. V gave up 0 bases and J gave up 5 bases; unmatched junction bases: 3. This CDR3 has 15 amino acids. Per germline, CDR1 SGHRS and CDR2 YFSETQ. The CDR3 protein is CASSLVASGNNEQFF. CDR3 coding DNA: TGCGCCAGCAGCTTGGTAGCTAGCGGGAACAATGAGCAGTTCTTC. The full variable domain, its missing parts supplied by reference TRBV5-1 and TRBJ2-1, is KAGVTQTPRYLIKTRGQQVTLSCSPISGHRSVSWYQQTPGQGLQFLFEYFSETQRNKGNFPGRFSGRQFSNSRSEMNVSTLELGDSALYLCASSLVASGNNEQFFGPGTRLTVL.

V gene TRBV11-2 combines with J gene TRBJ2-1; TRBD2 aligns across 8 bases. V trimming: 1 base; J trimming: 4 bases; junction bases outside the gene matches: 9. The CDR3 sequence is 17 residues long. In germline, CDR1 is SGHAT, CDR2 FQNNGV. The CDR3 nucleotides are TGTGCCAGCAGCTTAGTTTGGAGCGGGAGTCAGTACAATGAGCAGTTCTTC. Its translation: CASSLVWSGSQYNEQFF.

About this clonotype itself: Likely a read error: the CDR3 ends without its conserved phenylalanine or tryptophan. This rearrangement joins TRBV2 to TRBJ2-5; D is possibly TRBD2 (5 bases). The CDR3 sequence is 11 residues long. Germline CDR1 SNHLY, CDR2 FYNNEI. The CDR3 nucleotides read TGTGCCAGCAGAAGTTGGGAGAGCCAGTACTTA. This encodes CASRSWESQYL.

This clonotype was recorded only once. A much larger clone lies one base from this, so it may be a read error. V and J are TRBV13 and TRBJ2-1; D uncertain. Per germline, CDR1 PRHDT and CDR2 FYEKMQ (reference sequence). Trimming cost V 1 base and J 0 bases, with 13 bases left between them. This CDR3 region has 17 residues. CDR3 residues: CASSLAWPSSSYNEQFF. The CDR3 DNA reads TGTGCCAGCAGCTTAGCATGGCCATCTAGCTCCTACAATGAGCAGTTCTTC.

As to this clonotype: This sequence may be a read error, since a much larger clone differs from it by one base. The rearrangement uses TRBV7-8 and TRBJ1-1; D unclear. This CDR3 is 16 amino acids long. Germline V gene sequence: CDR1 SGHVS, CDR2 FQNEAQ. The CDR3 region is CASNLIPPAGNTEAFF. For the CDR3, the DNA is TGTGCCAGCAACTTAATACCCCCGGCGGGGAACACTGAAGCTTTCTTT.

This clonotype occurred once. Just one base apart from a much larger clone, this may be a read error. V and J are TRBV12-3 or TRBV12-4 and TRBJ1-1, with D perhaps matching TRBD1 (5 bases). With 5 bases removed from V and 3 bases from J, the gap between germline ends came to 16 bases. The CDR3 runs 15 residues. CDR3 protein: CASSAPGGGHTEAFF. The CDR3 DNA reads TGTGCCAGCAGTGCACCCGGGGGGGGTCACACTGAAGCTTTCTTT.

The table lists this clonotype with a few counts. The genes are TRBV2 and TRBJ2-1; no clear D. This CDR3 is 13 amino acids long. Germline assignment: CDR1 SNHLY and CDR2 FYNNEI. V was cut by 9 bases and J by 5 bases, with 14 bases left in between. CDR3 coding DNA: TGTGCCAGGAACTTTATAGCAAACAATGAGCAGTTCTTC. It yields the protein CARNFIANNEQFF.

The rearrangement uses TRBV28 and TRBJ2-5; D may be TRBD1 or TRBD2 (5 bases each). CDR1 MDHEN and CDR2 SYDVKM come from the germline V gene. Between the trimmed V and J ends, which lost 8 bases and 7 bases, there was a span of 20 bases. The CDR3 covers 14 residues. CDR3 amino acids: CASGKHRDRGTQYF. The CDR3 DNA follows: TGTGCCAGCGGAAAGCATCGGGACCGGGGGACCCAGTACTTC.

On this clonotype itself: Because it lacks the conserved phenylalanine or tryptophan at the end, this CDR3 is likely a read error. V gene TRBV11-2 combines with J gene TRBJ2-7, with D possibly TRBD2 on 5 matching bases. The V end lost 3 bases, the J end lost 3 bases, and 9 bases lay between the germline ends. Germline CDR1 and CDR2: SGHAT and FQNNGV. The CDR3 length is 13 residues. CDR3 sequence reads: CASSFGRGYEQYP. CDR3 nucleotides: TGTGCCAGCAGCTTCGGTCGGGGCTACGAGCAGTACCCC.

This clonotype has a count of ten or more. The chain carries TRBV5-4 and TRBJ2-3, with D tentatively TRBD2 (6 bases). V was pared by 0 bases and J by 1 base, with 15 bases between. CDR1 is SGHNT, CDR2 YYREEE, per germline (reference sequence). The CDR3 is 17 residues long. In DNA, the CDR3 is TGTGCCAGCAGCTTGGCAGTGACTAGGCGGGGCACAGATACGCAGTATTTT. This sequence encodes CASSLAVTRRGTDTQYF.

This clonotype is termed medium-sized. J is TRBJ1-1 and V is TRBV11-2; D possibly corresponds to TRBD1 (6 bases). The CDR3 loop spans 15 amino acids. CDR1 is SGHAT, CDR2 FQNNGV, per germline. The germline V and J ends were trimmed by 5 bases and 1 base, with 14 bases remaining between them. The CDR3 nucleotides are TGTGCCAGCAGCCGAATCAGGGGCGGGAACACTGAAGCTTTCTTT. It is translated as CASSRIRGGNTEAFF.

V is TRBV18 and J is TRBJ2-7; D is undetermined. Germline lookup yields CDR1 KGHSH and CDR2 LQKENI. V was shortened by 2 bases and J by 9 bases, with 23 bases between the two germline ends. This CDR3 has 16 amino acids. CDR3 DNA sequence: TGTGCCAGCTCACCAAACAGAGACTTATCCCTCGTCGCGCAGTACTTC. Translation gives CASSPNRDLSLVAQYF.